One sample yielded the 14 T cell receptor beta chains listed below, sequenced in a study of T cell repertoires in cytomegalovirus infection. Via MiXCR, TCRdb re-called the reads, giving one row per CDR3 protein. The sample includes roughly 990,000 distinct CDR3 sequences, about a third of them seen just once. Their recognized antigens are unknown. The sample consisted of cultured CD8+ T cells from PBMCs, taken from culture after CMV antigen stimulation. These receptors were obtained from a human donor in good health (CMV status not recorded). Some clones in this sample may be carry-over from other donors' samples.

This clonotype was observed at least ten times. CDR3: CASTRVRISQETQYF. CDR3 in DNA: TGTGCCAGCACGCGTGTGCGGATATCACAAGAGACCCAGTACTTC. The chain joins TRBV6-1 to TRBJ2-5; D call uncertain. CDR1 is MNHNS, CDR2 SASEGT, per germline. V was trimmed by 7 bases and J by 2 bases, leaving 17 bases between them. The length of the CDR3 is 15 residues.

For this clonotype: A read error may account for a junction end that differs from germline. The chain carries TRBV6-6 and TRBJ1-5; D unresolved. Germline V gene sequence: CDR1 MNHNY, CDR2 SVGAGI (reference sequence). The CDR3 runs 15 residues. The CDR3, as DNA: TGTACCAGCATCGGGAGGTCGAATAGCAATCAGCCCCAGCATTTT. Its protein is CTSIGRSNSNQPQHF.

This clonotype showed up just a few times. This rearrangement joins TRBV7-6 to TRBJ2-1; TRBD2 is a possible D gene (5 bases). This CDR3 is built from 12 residues. Per germline, CDR1 SGHVS and CDR2 FNYEAQ. The CDR3 reads CAVGSGYNEQFF. In DNA, the CDR3 is TGTGCTGTGGGGAGTGGATACAATGAGCAGTTCTTC.

The chain carries TRBV7-2 and TRBJ2-2; TRBD2 matches at 13 bases. This CDR3 has 16 amino acids. The V gene end was trimmed by 3 bases and the J gene end by 7 bases; junction bases not matched to a gene: 5. The germline gives CDR1 SGHTA, CDR2 FQGNSA. The CDR3 sequence: CASSFGLAGVIGELFF. CDR3 coding DNA: TGTGCCAGCAGCTTTGGACTAGCGGGGGTTATCGGGGAGCTGTTTTTT.

This clonotype has a count of ten or more. This chain joins TRBV7-8 and TRBJ1-1; D not certain. The CDR3 sequence is 15 residues long. Trimming removed 1 base at V and 0 bases at J, with 9 bases between. Germline values: CDR1 SGHVS, CDR2 FQNEAQ. Here the CDR3 DNA reads TGTGCCAGCAGCTTAGTAGGACCGATGAACACTGAAGCTTTCTTT. Its translation: CASSLVGPMNTEAFF.

Only a few counts were recorded for this clonotype. This sequence joins TRBV19 and TRBJ2-1; D remains ambiguous. The CDR3 is 13 residues long. Germline CDR1 reads LNHDA; CDR2 reads SQIVND (reference sequence). The germline V and J ends were trimmed by 1 base and 6 bases, with 7 bases remaining between them. The CDR3 DNA reads TGTGCCAGTAGTATAGCCCAGGTCAATGAGCAGTTCTTC. This sequence encodes CASSIAQVNEQFF.

This chain joins TRBV6-5 and TRBJ2-1; tentatively, D is TRBD1 (6 bases). The CDR3 length is 13 residues. Looked up from germline, CDR1 is MNHEY and CDR2 is SVGAGI. Trimming cost V 6 bases and J 4 bases, with 10 bases left between them. The CDR3 is CASRTGRYNEQFF. CDR3 sequence (DNA): TGTGCCAGCAGGACAGGAAGATACAATGAGCAGTTCTTC.

This clonotype was recorded a few times. The chain combines TRBV28 with TRBJ1-5; D might be TRBD1 (6 bases). Germline V lookup: CDR1 MDHEN, CDR2 SYDVKM. The CDR3 has 14 residues. The V and J ends lost 5 bases and 7 bases respectively, with 15 bases between them. The CDR3 DNA follows: TGTGCCAGCAGTCCTGAGGGGGGGGGGCAGCCCCAGCATTTT. Its translation is CASSPEGGGQPQHF.

This chain connects TRBV6-2 or TRBV6-3 to TRBJ1-1; TRBD1 might be the D (6 bases). The CDR3 consists of 12 residues. The germline V gene encodes CDR1 MNHEY and CDR2 SVGEGT. Trimming left V 5 bases short and J 10 bases short, with 14 bases between. The CDR3, as DNA: TGTGCCAGCAGTCGAAAGACAGGCGGAGCTTTCTTT. The encoded protein is CASSRKTGGAFF.

V usage is TRBV24-1 and J usage is TRBJ1-2; D gene unclear. CDR1 KGHDR and CDR2 SFDVKD come from the germline V gene. The CDR3 has 15 amino acids. The germline V and J ends were trimmed by 1 base and 4 bases, with 12 bases remaining between them. Written as DNA, the CDR3 is TGTGCCACCAGTGATTTTTCGGATGGTGGCTATGGCTACACCTTC. It specifies CATSDFSDGGYGYTF.

The V and J genes are TRBV6-5 and TRBJ1-1; D perhaps matches TRBD1 (5 bases). The CDR3 has 16 amino acids. V shed 1 base and J shed 0 bases, with 12 bases lying between them. The germline V gene has CDR1 MNHEY and CDR2 SVGAGI. CDR3 sequence reads: CASSYYRGYMNTEAFF. As DNA, the CDR3 is TGTGCCAGCAGTTACTATCGGGGCTACATGAACACTGAAGCTTTCTTT.

This clonotype was seen only a few times. The V gene is TRBV28, the J gene TRBJ2-7, with a tentative D call TRBD2 (6 bases). Germline V gives CDR1 MDHEN, CDR2 SYDVKM. This CDR3 spans 13 amino acids. V gave up 4 bases and J gave up 3 bases, with 10 bases separating them. The CDR3 DNA follows: TGTGCCAGCAGTTCGGGACTCTACTACGAGCAGTACGTC. Amino acids: CASSSGLYYEQYV.

In this sample, this clonotype turned up many times. The chain combines TRBV6-2 or TRBV6-3 with TRBJ1-1; unclear D gene. CDR3 length: 12 residues. Germline V gene data show CDR1 as MNHEY and CDR2 as SVGEGT. V lost 3 bases, J lost 2 bases, and 4 bases lay in between. The CDR3 nucleotides read TGTGCCAGCAGTTATGACAACACTGAAGCTTTCTTT. Protein sequence: CASSYDNTEAFF.

This chain connects TRBV27 to TRBJ1-2; D is unresolved. Germline values: CDR1 MNHEY, CDR2 SMNVEV (reference sequence). Trimming removed 0 bases from V and 4 bases from J, with 18 bases in between. The CDR3 contains 17 residues. The CDR3 loop is CASSLSWSILGPYGYTF. In nucleotides, the CDR3 is TGTGCCAGCAGTTTATCGTGGTCCATCCTCGGCCCCTATGGCTACACCTTC.